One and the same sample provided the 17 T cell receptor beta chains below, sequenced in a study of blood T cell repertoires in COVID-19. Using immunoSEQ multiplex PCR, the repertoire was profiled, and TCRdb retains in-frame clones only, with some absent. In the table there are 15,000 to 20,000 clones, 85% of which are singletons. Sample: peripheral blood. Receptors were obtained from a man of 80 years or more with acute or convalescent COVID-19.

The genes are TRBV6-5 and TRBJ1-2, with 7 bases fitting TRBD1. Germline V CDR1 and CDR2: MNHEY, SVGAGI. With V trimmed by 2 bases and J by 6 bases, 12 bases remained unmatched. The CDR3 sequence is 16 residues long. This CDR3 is CASSYLPEGQGDGYTF. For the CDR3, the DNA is TGTGCCAGCAGTTACCTTCCTGAAGGTCAGGGGGATGGCTACACCTTC.

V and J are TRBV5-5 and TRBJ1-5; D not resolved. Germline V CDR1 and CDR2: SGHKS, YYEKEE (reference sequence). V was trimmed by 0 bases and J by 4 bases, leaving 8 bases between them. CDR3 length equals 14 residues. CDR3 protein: CASSLGLTNQPQHF. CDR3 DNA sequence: TGTGCCAGCAGCTTGGGACTGACTAATCAGCCCCAGCATTTT. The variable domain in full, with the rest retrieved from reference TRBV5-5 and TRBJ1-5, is DAGVTQSPTHLIKTRGQQVTLRCSPISGHKSVSWYQQVLGQGPQFIFQYYEKEERGRGNFPDRFSARQFPNYSSELNVNALLLGDSALYLCASSLGLTNQPQHFGDGTRLSIL.

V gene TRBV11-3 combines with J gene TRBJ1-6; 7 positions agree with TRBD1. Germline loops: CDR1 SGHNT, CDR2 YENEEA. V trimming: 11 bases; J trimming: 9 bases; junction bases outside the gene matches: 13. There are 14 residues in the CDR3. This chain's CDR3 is CARKDRRVGSPLHF. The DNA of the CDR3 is TGTGCCCGAAAGGACAGGCGGGTCGGTTCACCCCTCCACTTT.

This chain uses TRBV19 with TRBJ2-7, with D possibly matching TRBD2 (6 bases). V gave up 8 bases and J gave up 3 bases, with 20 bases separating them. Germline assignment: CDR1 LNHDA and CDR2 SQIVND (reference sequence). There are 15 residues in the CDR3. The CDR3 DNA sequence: TGTGCCAGTCGCTCTGGGGGGAGAGGGATCTACGAGCAGTACTTC. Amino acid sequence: CASRSGGRGIYEQYF. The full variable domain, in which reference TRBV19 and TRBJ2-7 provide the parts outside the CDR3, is DGGITQSPKYLFRKEGQNVTLSCEQNLNHDAMYWYRQDPGQGLRLIYYSQIVNDFQKGDIAEGYSVSREKKESFPLTVTSAQKNPTAFYLCASRSGGRGIYEQYFGPGTRLTVT.

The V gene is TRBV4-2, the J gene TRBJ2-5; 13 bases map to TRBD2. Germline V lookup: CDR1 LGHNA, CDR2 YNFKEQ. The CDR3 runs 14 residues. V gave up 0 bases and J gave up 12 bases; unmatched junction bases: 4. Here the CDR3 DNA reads TGTGCCAGCAGCCAAGAACTAGCGGGGGGGAGGGAGTACTTC. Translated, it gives CASSQELAGGREYF.

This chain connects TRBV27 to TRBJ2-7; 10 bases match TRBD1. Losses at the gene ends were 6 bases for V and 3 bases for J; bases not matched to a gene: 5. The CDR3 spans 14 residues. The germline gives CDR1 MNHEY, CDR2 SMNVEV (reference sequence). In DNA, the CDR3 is TGTGCCAGCAGCGGGACAGGGGCCGTCTACGAGCAGTACTTC. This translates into CASSGTGAVYEQYF.

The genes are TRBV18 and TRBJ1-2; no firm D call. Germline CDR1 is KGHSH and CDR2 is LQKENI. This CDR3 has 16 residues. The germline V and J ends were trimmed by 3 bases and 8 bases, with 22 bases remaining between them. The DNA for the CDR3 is TGTGCCAGCTCACCCATCGGAGGAATTGGGCTAAGGGGCTACACCTTC. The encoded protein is CASSPIGGIGLRGYTF. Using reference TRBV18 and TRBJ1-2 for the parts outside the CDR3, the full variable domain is NAGVMQNPRHLVRRRGQEARLRCSPMKGHSHVYWYRQLPEEGLKFMVYLQKENIIDESGMPKERFSAEFPKEGPSILRIQQVVRGDSAAYFCASSPIGGIGLRGYTFGSGTRLTVV.

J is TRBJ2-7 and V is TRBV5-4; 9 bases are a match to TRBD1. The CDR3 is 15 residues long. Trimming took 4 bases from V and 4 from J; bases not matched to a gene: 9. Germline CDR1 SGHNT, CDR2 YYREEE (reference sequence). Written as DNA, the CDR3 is TGTGCCAGCAGCACCCTGGACAGGGGTGAGTACGAGCAGTACTTC. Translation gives CASSTLDRGEYEQYF.

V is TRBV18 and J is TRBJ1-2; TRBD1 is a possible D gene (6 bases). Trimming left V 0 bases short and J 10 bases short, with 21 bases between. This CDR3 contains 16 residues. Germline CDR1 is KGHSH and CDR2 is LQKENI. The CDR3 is CASSPPNPRQVAVYTF. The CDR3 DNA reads TGTGCCAGCTCACCACCGAACCCTAGACAGGTCGCGGTCTACACCTTC.

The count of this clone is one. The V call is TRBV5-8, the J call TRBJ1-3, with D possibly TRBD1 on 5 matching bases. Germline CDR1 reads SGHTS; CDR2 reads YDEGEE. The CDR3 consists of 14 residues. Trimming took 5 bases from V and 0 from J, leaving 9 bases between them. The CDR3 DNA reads TGTGCCAGCAGAACAGGCTACTCTGGAAACACCATATATTTT. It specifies CASRTGYSGNTIYF.

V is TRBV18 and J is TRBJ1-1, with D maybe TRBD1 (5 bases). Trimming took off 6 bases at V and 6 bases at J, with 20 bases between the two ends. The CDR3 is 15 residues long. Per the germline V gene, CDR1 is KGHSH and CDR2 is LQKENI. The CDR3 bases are TGTGCCAGCTCCCCTTCGGACATACGAGGCCCTGAAGCTTTCTTT. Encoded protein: CASSPSDIRGPEAFF.

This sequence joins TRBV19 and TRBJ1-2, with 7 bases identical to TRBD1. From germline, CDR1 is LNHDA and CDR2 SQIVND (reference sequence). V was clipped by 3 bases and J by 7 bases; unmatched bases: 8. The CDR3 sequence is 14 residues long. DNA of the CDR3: TGTGCCAGTAGTATGGGGACAGTGATTGGTGGCTACACCTTC. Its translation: CASSMGTVIGGYTF.

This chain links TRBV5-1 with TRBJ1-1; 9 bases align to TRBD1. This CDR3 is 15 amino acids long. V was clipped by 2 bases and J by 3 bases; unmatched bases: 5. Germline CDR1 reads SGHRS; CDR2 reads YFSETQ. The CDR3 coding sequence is TGCGCCAGCAGCTTAGGAGGGACAGGGTACACTGAAGCTTTCTTT. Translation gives CASSLGGTGYTEAFF.

Written as DNA, the CDR3 is TGTGCCAGCAGTTGGGAGACGGGCCACGAGCAGTACTTC. It is translated as CASSWETGHEQYF. This sequence joins TRBV6-4 and TRBJ2-7; TRBD2 might be the D (5 bases). The germline V gene has CDR1 MRHNA and CDR2 SNTAGT. The CDR3 contains 13 residues. V was cut by 5 bases and J by 5 bases, with 13 bases left in between.

CDR3 coding DNA: TGTGCCAGCAGACCCGACAGGCATCCTAATCAGCCCCAGCATTTT. Translated, it gives CASRPDRHPNQPQHF. V and J are TRBV28 and TRBJ1-5, with a tentative D call TRBD1 (6 bases). This CDR3 spans 15 amino acids. Trimming shortened V by 6 bases and J by 4 bases, and 16 bases separated the two germline ends. Germline CDR1 reads MDHEN; CDR2 reads SYDVKM.

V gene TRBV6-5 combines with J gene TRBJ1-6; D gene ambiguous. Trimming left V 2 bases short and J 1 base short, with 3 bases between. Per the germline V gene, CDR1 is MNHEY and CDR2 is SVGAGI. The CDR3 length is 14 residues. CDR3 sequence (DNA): TGTGCCAGCAGTTACACATCCTATAATTCACCCCTCCACTTT. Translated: CASSYTSYNSPLHF.

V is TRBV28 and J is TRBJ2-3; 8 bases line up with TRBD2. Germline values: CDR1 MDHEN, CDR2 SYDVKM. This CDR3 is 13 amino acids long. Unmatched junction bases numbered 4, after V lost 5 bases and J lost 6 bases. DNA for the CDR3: TGTGCCAGCAGTGGAGCGGGGGAGGATACGCAGTATTTT. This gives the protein CASSGAGEDTQYF.